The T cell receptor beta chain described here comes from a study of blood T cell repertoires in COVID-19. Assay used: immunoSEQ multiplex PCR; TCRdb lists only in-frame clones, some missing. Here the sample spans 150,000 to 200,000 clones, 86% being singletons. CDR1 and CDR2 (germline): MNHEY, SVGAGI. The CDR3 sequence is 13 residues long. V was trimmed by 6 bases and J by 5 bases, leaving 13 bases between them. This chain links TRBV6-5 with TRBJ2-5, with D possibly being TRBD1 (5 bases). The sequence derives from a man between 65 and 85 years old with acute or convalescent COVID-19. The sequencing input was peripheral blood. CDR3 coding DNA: TGTGCCAGCAGAACCAGGGCAACGGAGACCCAGTACTTC. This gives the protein CASRTRATETQYF.